Listed below are T cell receptor beta chains from one sample, sequenced in a study of T cells in localized non-small cell lung cancer. Clones were read by immunoSEQ multiplex PCR, and TCRdb kept only the in-frame ones, dropping some. Of more than 70,000 clones in the sample, almost 85% are singletons; the top ten hold under 3.5%. Sample: peripheral blood, taken before any cancer treatment. The receptors were sampled from a man between 35 and 75 years old with stage I lung adenocarcinoma. Both conserved end residues are part of each CDR3. D genes are given only for firm matches. Clone sizes are given selectively: once, few, many, or a class where the clone is expanded.

D gene,clone size,J gene,V gene,CDR3 protein,CDR3 DNA
TRBD2,-,TRBJ2-7,TRBV7-2,CASSTQGLAEEQYF,TGTGCCAGCAGCACCCAGGGACTAGCGGAAGAGCAGTACTTC
-,once,TRBJ1-5,TRBV9,CASSSLPGWGQPQHF,TGTGCCAGCAGCTCCCTTCCGGGCTGGGGACAGCCCCAGCATTTT
-,-,TRBJ2-2,TRBV6-5,CASSYAGTHTGELFF,TGTGCCAGCAGTTACGCCGGGACACACACCGGGGAGCTGTTTTTT
TRBD1,few,TRBJ2-3,TRBV6-7,CASSSRDRAHPSTDTQYF,TGTGCCAGCAGTTCCAGGGACAGGGCACACCCTAGCACAGATACGCAGTATTTT
-,-,TRBJ2-4,TRBV4-1,CASSQLGRGGGLKNIQYF,TGCGCCAGCAGCCAACTAGGGCGGGGAGGGGGCCTTAAAAACATTCAGTACTTC
-,-,TRBJ1-1,TRBV7-8,CASSLEQGGTEAFF,TGTGCCAGCAGCTTAGAGCAGGGAGGGACTGAAGCTTTCTTT
TRBD2,few,TRBJ2-3,TRBV7-2,CASSYISGSLTDTQYF,TGTGCCAGCAGCTACATTAGCGGGAGCCTCACAGATACGCAGTATTTT
-,-,TRBJ1-2,TRBV6-5,CASRAPFHGYTF,TGTGCCAGCAGAGCTCCGTTCCATGGCTACACCTTC
-,few,TRBJ1-1,TRBV5-1,CASSLLVENTEAFF,TGCGCCAGCAGCCTCTTGGTCGAGAACACTGAAGCTTTCTTT
-,-,TRBJ2-2,TRBV5-6,CASSLQGLAGELFF,TGTGCCAGCAGCTTACAGGGTTTGGCCGGGGAGCTGTTTTTT
TRBD1,once,TRBJ2-6,TRBV7-7,CASSPRTGSPSGANVLTF,TGTGCCAGCAGCCCACGGACAGGGAGTCCCTCTGGGGCCAACGTCCTGACTTTC
TRBD1,-,TRBJ2-7,TRBV27,CASSLITGGTYEQYF,TGTGCCAGCAGTTTAATCACAGGGGGTACCTACGAGCAGTACTTC
TRBD1,-,TRBJ2-2,TRBV5-1,CASSPRTGVRTGELFF,TGCGCCAGCAGCCCGCGGACAGGGGTGAGAACCGGGGAGCTGTTTTTT
-,-,TRBJ1-1,TRBV15,CATSRAGGYMNTEAFF,TGTGCCACCAGCAGAGCCGGCGGGTACATGAACACTGAAGCTTTCTTT
TRBD2,-,TRBJ2-2,TRBV4-3,CASSQVLAGLNTGELFF,TGCGCCAGCAGCCAAGTGCTAGCGGGGTTGAACACCGGGGAGCTGTTTTTT
-,-,TRBJ2-7,TRBV2,CASSAGLGPYEQYF,TGTGCCAGCAGTGCTGGACTGGGCCCCTACGAGCAGTACTTC
-,-,TRBJ2-3,TRBV5-5,CASSLDLSSVTQYF,TGTGCCAGCAGCTTGGACCTCTCCTCTGTTACGCAGTATTTT
-,-,TRBJ1-5,TRBV6-6,CASSYSDPNLRPQHF,TGTGCCAGCAGTTATAGCGACCCTAACCTTAGGCCCCAGCATTTT
-,-,TRBJ1-5,TRBV5-4,CASSDGDPNQPQHF,TGTGCCAGCAGCGACGGGGACCCCAATCAGCCCCAGCATTTT
TRBD2,-,TRBJ2-5,TRBV28,CASSLVLAGGARETQYF,TGTGCCAGCAGTTTGGTTCTAGCGGGGGGGGCACGGGAGACCCAGTACTTC
-,-,TRBJ1-1,TRBV25-1,CASNSKMNTEAFF,TGTGCCAGTAACAGCAAAATGAACACTGAAGCTTTCTTT
-,-,TRBJ1-2,TRBV11-2,CASSRYRSYGYTF,TGTGCCAGCAGCCGTTACCGTTCCTATGGCTACACCTTC
TRBD1,-,TRBJ2-3,TRBV29-1,CSVDTGADTQYF,TGCAGCGTTGATACAGGGGCAGATACGCAGTATTTT
-,-,TRBJ1-2,TRBV2,CASMEDQGIGGYTF,TGTGCCAGCATGGAGGATCAGGGTATCGGGGGCTACACCTTC
-,-,TRBJ2-6,TRBV7-3,CASSLIGGLSGANVLTF,TGTGCCAGCAGCTTAATCGGGGGCCTCTCTGGGGCCAACGTCCTGACTTTC
-,-,TRBJ1-1,TRBV7-2,CASSLRVEATEAFF,TGTGCCAGCAGCTTACGGGTTGAGGCGACTGAAGCTTTCTTT
-,-,TRBJ2-7,TRBV29-1,CSVADSSYEQYF,TGCAGCGTCGCCGACAGCTCCTACGAGCAGTACTTC
-,-,TRBJ2-1,TRBV4-2,CASSQTHSSYNEQFF,TGTGCCAGCAGCCAAACCCACAGCTCCTACAATGAGCAGTTCTTC
-,-,TRBJ1-2,TRBV6-5,CASSFGTTNYGYTF,TGTGCCAGCAGTTTTGGCACCACTAACTATGGCTACACCTTC
-,-,TRBJ2-6,TRBV28,CAISRLSGANVLTF,TGTGCCATCAGCCGGCTCTCCGGGGCCAACGTCCTGACTTTC